This T cell receptor beta chain was profiled in a study of beta chain features in type 1 diabetes. Reverse transcribing all isolated RNA meant expressed TCRB transcripts were sequenced. The protocol was immunoSEQ multiplex PCR, while the TCRdb copy is restricted to in-frame clones and leaves out a portion. The sample consists of 350,000 to 450,000 clones, roughly 13% of them appearing once. This CDR3 comprises 17 residues. Germline CDR1 reads SGHNT; CDR2 reads YYREEE (reference sequence). V was shortened by 3 bases and J by 0 bases, with 16 bases between the two germline ends. Study observations and caveats: Naive, central memory and regulatory TCRB repertoires appeared more similar among patients than healthy donors. Researchers report that Type 1 diabetes patients had moderately but significantly shorter TCRB CDR3s across all four CD4+ subsets.

Concerning this clone: Antigen specificity is unknown.

This TCR came from a woman between 18 and 30 years old with type 1 diabetes. The material sequenced was naive CD4+ T cells from blood. The rearrangement joins TRBV5-4 to TRBJ1-3; possible D gene TRBD1, 6 bases. CDR3: CASSYSHRAGSGNTIYF. The CDR3 region has the DNA TGTGCCAGCAGCTACTCCCACAGGGCCGGCTCTGGAAACACCATATATTTT. Combining the CDR3 with reference TRBV5-4 and TRBJ1-3 gives the whole variable domain ETGVTQSPTHLIKTRGQQVTLRCSSQSGHNTVSWYQQALGQGPQFIFQYYREEENGRGNFPPRFSGLQFPNYSSELNVNALELDDSALYLCASSYSHRAGSGNTIYFGEGSWLTVV.